This T cell receptor beta chain was captured in a study of technical replicates of blood from a few donors. The assay was immunoSEQ multiplex PCR, and TCRdb's table has in-frame clones only and misses some. This table has approximately 87,000 clones, approximately 95% appearing once. Trimming left V 7 bases short and J 4 bases short, with 19 bases between. The CDR3 consists of 15 residues. The germline gives CDR1 MNHNS, CDR2 SASEGT. This chain joins TRBV6-1 and TRBJ2-5; D is perhaps TRBD2 (5 bases). Sequencing input: T cells isolated from PBMCs. This TCR came from a human donor in good health. The CDR3 nucleotides read TGTGCCAGCACCCTAAGCCGGGGTATCGGAGAGACCCAGTACTTC. Translating gives CASTLSRGIGETQYF.